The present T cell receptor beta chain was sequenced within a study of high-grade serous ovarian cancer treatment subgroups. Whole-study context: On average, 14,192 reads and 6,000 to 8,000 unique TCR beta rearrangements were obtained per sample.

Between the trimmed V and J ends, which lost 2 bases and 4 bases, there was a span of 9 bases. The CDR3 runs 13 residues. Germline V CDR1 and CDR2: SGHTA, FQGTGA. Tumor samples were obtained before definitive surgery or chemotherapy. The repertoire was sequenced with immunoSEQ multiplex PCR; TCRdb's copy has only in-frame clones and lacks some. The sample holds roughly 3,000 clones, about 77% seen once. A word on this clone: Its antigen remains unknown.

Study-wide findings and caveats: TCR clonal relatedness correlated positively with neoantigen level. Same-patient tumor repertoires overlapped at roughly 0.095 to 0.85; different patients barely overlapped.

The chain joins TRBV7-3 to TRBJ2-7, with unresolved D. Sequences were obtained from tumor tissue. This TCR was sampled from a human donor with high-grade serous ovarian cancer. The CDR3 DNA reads TGTGCCAGCAGCTTAGGACCGAATTACGAGCAGTACTTC. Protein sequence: CASSLGPNYEQYF.